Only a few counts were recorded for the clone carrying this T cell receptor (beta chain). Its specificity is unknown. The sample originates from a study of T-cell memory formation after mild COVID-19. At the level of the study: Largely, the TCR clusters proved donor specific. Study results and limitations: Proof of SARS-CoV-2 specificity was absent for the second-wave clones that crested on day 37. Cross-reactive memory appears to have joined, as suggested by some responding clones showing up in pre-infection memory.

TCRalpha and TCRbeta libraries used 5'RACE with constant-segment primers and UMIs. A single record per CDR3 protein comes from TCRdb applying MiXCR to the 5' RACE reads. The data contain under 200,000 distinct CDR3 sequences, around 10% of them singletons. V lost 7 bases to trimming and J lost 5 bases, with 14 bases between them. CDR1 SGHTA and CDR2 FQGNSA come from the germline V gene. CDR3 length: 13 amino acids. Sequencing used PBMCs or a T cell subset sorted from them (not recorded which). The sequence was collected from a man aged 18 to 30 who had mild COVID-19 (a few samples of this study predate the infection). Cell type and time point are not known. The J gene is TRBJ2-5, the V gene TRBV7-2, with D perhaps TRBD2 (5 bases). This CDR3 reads CASTQTSLETQYF. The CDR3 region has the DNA TGTGCCAGCACCCAAACTAGTTTGGAGACCCAGTACTTC. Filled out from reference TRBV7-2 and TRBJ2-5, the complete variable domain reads GAGVSQSPSNKVTEKGKDVELRCDPISGHTALYWYRQSLGQGLEFLIYFQGNSAPDKSGLPSDRFSAERTGGSVSTLTIQRTQQEDSAVYLCASTQTSLETQYFGPGTRLLVL.